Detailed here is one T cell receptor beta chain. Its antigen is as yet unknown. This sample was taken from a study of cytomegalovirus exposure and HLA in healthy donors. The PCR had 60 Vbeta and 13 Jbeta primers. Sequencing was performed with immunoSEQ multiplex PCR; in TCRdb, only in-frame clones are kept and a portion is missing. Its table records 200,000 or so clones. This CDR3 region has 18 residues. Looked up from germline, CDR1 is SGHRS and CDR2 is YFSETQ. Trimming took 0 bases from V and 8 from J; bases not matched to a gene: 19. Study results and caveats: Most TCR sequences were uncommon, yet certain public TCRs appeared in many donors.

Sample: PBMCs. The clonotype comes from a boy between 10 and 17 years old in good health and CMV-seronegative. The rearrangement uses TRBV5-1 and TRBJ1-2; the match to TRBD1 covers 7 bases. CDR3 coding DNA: TGCGCCAGCAGCTTGGTTCCCCCCCAGAATGACAGGGATGAGGGCTACACCTTC. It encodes CASSLVPPQNDRDEGYTF.